This TCR beta chain was identified in a study of CD8+ T cells in alopecia areata. In each case, RNA was isolated and then reverse transcribed into cDNA as the sequencing template. TCRdb's copy holds only in-frame clones and misses some; the assay was immunoSEQ multiplex PCR. The table includes 150,000 to 200,000 clones, roughly 60% detected once. With 2 bases removed from V and 6 bases from J, the gap between germline ends came to 12 bases. The CDR3 spans 14 residues. Per the germline V gene, CDR1 is SGDLS and CDR2 is YYNGEE. Treatment of the sample: oral pan-JAK inhibitor, 5-10 mg twice daily. This receptor was obtained from a human donor with alopecia areata. This chain links TRBV9 with TRBJ1-5; maybe TRBD1 (5 bases). The sequencing here drew on CD4+ T cells sorted from blood, taken at week 24, from a patient treated with tofacitinib. CDR3 coding DNA: TGTGCCAGCAGCGTTGGGGGAATGGGTCAGCCCCAGCATTTT. This gives the protein CASSVGGMGQPQHF.